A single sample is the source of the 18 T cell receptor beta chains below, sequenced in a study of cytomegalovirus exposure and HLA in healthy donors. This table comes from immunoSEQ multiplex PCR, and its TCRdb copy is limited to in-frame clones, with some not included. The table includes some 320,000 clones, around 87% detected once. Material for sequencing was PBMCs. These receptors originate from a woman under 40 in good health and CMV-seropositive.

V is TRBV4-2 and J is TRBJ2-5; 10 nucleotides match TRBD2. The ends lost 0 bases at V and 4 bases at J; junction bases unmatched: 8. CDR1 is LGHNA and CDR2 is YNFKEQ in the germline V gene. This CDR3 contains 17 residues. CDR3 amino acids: CASSQETSGGAGETQYF. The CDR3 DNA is TGTGCCAGCAGCCAAGAGACGAGCGGGGGGGCCGGAGAGACCCAGTACTTC.

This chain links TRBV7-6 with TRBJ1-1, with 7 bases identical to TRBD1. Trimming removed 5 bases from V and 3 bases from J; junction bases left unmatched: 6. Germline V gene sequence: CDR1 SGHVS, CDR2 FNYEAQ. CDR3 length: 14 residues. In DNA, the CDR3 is TGTGCCAGCAGCGCGCTCGACAGGGACACTGAAGCTTTCTTT. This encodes CASSALDRDTEAFF.

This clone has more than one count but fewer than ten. CDR3 DNA sequence: TGTGCCATCAGTGAGCCACCCGGGGAGCTGTTTTTT. Its translation is CAISEPPGELFF. The V gene is TRBV10-3, the J gene TRBJ2-2, with no clear D. The CDR3 consists of 12 residues. Germline lookup yields CDR1 ENHRY and CDR2 SYGVKD. V was clipped by 2 bases and J by 6 bases, with 4 bases between them.

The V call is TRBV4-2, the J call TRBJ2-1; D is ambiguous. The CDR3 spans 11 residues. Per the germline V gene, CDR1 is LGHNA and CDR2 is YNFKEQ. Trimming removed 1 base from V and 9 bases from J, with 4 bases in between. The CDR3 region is CASSQGGEQFF. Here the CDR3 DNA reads TGTGCCAGCAGCCAAGGAGGTGAGCAGTTCTTC.

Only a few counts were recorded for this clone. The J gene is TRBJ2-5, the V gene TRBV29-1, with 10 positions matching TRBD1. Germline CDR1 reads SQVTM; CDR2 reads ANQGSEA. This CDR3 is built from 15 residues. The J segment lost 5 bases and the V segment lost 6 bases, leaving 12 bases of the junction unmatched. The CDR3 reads CSVGALGQGHETQYF. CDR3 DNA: TGCAGCGTAGGGGCGTTGGGACAGGGGCATGAGACCCAGTACTTC.

In DNA form, the CDR3 reads TGTGCCAGCAGCTTCCGGCTAGCGGGAGTCCACGAGCAGTACTTC. It yields the protein CASSFRLAGVHEQYF. The chain is built from TRBV5-6 and TRBJ2-7; 10 bases map to TRBD2. CDR1 is SGHDT and CDR2 is YYEEEE in the germline V gene. The CDR3 covers 15 residues. The J segment lost 5 bases and the V segment lost 2 bases, leaving 7 bases of the junction unmatched.

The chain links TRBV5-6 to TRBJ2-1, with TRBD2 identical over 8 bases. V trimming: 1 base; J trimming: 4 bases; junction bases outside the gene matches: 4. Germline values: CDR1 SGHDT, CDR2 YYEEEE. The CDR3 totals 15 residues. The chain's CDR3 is CASSLPGGNYNEQFF. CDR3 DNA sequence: TGTGCCAGCAGCTTGCCGGGAGGGAATTACAATGAGCAGTTCTTC.

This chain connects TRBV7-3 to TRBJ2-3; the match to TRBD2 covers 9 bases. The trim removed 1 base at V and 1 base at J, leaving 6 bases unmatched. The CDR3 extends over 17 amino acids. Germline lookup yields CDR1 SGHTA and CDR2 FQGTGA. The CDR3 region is CASSLNGLAGRTDTQYF. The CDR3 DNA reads TGTGCCAGCAGCTTAAATGGCCTAGCGGGGCGCACAGATACGCAGTATTTT.

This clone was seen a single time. The CDR3 nucleotides are TGTGCCAGCAGCGACGCTACAGGGGGCGCAAGTGGCTCTGGGGCCAACGTCCTGACTTTC. This sequence encodes CASSDATGGASGSGANVLTF. The V gene is TRBV9, the J gene TRBJ2-6, with 9 bases identical to TRBD1. J gave up 0 bases and V 3 bases, and 13 bases lay outside the gene matches. The CDR3 is 20 amino acids. Germline assignment: CDR1 SGDLS and CDR2 YYNGEE.

The CDR3 DNA reads TGTGCCAGCAGTAAACTAGCTTTCGAGCAGTACTTC. It is translated as CASSKLAFEQYF. The rearrangement uses TRBV28 and TRBJ2-7; tentatively, D is TRBD2 (6 bases). CDR1 MDHEN and CDR2 SYDVKM come from the germline V gene. The CDR3 has 12 residues. V shed 5 bases and J shed 6 bases, with 11 bases lying between them.

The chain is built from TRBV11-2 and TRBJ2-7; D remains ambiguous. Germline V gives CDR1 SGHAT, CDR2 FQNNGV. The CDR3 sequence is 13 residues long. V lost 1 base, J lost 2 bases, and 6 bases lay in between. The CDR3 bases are TGTGCCAGCAGCTTAGGACCAACCTACGAGCAGTACTTC. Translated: CASSLGPTYEQYF.

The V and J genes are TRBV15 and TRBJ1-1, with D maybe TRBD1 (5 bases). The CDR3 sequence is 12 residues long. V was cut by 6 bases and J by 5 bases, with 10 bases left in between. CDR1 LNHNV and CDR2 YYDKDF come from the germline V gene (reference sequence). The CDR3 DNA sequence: TGTGCCACCAGAACCGGGGGTACTGAAGCTTTCTTT. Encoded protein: CATRTGGTEAFF. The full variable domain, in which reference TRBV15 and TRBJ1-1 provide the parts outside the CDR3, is DAMVIQNPRYQVTQFGKPVTLSCSQTLNHNVMYWYQQKSSQAPKLLFHYYDKDFNNEADTPDNFQSRRPNTSFCFLDIRSPGLGDTAMYLCATRTGGTEAFFGQGTRLTVV.

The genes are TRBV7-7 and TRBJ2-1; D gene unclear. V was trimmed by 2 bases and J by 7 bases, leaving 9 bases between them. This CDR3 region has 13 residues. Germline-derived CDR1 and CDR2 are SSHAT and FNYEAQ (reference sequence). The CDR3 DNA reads TGTGCCAGCAGCTTATCCGGGTGGAATGAGCAGTTCTTC. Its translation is CASSLSGWNEQFF. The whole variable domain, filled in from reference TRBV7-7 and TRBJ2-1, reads GAGVSQSPRYKVTKRGQDVTLRCDPISSHATLYWYQQALGQGPEFLTYFNYEAQPDKSGLPSDRFSAERPEGSISTLTIQRTEQRDSAMYRCASSLSGWNEQFFGPGTRLTVL.

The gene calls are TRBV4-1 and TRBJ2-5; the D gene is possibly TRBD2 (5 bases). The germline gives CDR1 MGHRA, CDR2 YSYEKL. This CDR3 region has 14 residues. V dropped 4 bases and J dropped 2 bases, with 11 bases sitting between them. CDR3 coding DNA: TGCGCCAGCAGCCTTCCCGGGATACAAGAGACCCAGTACTTC. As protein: CASSLPGIQETQYF.

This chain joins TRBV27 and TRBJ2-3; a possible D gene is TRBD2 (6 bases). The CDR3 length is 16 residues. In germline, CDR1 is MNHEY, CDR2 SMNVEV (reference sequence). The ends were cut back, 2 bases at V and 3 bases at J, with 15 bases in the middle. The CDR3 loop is CASSLAGSIRTDTQYF. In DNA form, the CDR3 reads TGTGCCAGCAGTTTAGCCGGGAGTATCAGAACAGATACGCAGTATTTT.

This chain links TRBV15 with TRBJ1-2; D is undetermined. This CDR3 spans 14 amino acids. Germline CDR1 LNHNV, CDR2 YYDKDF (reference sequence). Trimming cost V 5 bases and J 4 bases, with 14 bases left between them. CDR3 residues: CATSGMSGTYGYTF. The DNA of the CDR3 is TGTGCCACCAGCGGAATGTCGGGTACCTATGGCTACACCTTC.

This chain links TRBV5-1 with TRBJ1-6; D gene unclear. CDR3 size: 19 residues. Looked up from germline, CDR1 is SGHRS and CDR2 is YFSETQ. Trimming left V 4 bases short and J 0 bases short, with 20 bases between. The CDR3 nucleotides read TGCGCCAGCAGCGGGATGGCTCAACAAACGAGCTCCTATAATTCACCCCTCCACTTT. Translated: CASSGMAQQTSSYNSPLHF.

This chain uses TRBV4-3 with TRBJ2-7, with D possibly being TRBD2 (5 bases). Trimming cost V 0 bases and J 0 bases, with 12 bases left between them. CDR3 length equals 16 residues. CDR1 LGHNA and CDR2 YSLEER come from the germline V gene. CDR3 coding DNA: TGCGCCAGCAGCCAAGATGTCGGACTGCTCTCCTACGAGCAGTACTTC. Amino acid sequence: CASSQDVGLLSYEQYF.